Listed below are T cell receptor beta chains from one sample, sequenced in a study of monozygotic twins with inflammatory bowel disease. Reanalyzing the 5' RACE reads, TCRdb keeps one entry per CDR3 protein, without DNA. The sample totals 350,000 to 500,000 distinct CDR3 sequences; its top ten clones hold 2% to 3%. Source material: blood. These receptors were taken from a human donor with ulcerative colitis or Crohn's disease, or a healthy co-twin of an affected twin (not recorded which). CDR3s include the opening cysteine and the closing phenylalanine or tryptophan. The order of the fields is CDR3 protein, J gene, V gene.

CDR3aa: CASSWRVGANVLTF
j_gene: TRBJ2-6
v_gene: TRBV7-9

CDR3aa: CASTQAGELFF
j_gene: TRBJ2-2
v_gene: TRBV2

CDR3aa: CASSYGTGTTNEKLFF
j_gene: TRBJ1-4
v_gene: TRBV7-2

CDR3aa: CASRGLPQEPTWYF
j_gene: TRBJ2-7
v_gene: TRBV7-2

CDR3aa: CSAQRQPNTEAFF
j_gene: TRBJ1-1
v_gene: TRBV20-1

CDR3aa: CSSKAGTYNEQFF
j_gene: TRBJ2-1
v_gene: TRBV29-1

CDR3aa: CASSKGGAINYGYTF
j_gene: TRBJ1-2
v_gene: TRBV25-1

CDR3aa: CATSRDDPGSSNQPQHF
j_gene: TRBJ1-5
v_gene: TRBV15

CDR3aa: CSASTTSGGAWETQYF
j_gene: TRBJ2-5
v_gene: TRBV20-1

CDR3aa: CASSPPGVNEQFF
j_gene: TRBJ2-1
v_gene: TRBV3-1

CDR3aa: CASSLNTVSYTF
j_gene: TRBJ1-2
v_gene: TRBV12-3/TRBV12-4

CDR3aa: CASSTNTGELFF
j_gene: TRBJ2-2
v_gene: TRBV5-5

CDR3aa: CASSDQTSGANEQFF
j_gene: TRBJ2-1
v_gene: TRBV6-4

CDR3aa: CASTLGVDTIYF
j_gene: TRBJ1-3
v_gene: TRBV12-3/TRBV12-4

CDR3aa: CSARWGGARGNTIYF
j_gene: TRBJ1-3
v_gene: TRBV20-1

CDR3aa: CASSLWETGQGMGNQPQHF
j_gene: TRBJ1-5
v_gene: TRBV11-2